The entry that follows covers one T cell receptor beta chain sequence. These data are taken from a study of blood T cell repertoires in COVID-19. Profiling relied on immunoSEQ multiplex PCR, and the TCRdb table lists in-frame clones only, not all of them. The sample shows about 220,000 clones, about four fifths of them seen only once. CDR1 is SGHRS, CDR2 YFSETQ, per germline. The CDR3 loop spans 14 amino acids. V lost 3 bases to trimming and J lost 4 bases, with 13 bases between them. V gene TRBV5-1 combines with J gene TRBJ1-1, with a weak D call TRBD1 (5 bases). The clonotype comes from a woman between 50 and 59 years old who had been exposed to COVID-19. The sample comprised PBMCs or T cells enriched from blood (not recorded which). CDR3 region: CASSSRGESTEAFF. DNA of the CDR3: TGCGCCAGCAGCTCTCGGGGGGAAAGCACTGAAGCTTTCTTT.